This TCR beta chain is from a study of blood T cell repertoires in COVID-19. Study-level background: Whether acute or convalescent, the COVID-19 samples came from the United States, Italy and Spain.

CDR1 and CDR2 (germline): LGHNA, YSLEER. The CDR3 contains 16 residues. The J segment lost 6 bases and the V segment lost 0 bases, leaving 6 bases of the junction unmatched. Authors' analysis steps: From reference gene primer amplification, estimates of nucleated cell counts were derived. Assay used: immunoSEQ multiplex PCR; TCRdb lists only in-frame clones, some missing. That table furnishes V, J and clone size, whereas the DNA furnished D and trimming. The table records hundreds of thousands of clones, around 90% of them present only once. The study recruited people aged about 18 to 95 years across some 23 US areas. For recovered donors of Cohort 3, there were two negative PCRs, clearance, or symptom resolution.

Input material: PBMCs or T cells enriched from blood (not recorded which). The chain uses TRBV4-3 and TRBJ2-1, with 9 bases aligning to TRBD2. The clonotype originates from a man aged 55 to 69 who had recovered from COVID-19. The CDR3 bases are TGCGCCAGCAGCCAAGATTTGCGGGGGGGCCCCAATGAGCAGTTCTTC. Protein sequence: CASSQDLRGGPNEQFF.